This is a list of T cell receptor beta chains from one sample in a study of blood T cell repertoires in COVID-19. Assay: immunoSEQ multiplex PCR; the TCRdb copy retains only in-frame clones and omits some. The table records 200,000 to 300,000 clones, about 73% of them present only once. Sequencing was performed on peripheral blood. The source of these receptors is a woman over 75 with acute or convalescent COVID-19. The CDR3 runs from the conserved cysteine through the conserved F or W. The D gene is left open where the match is weak. Clone size is given for some rows only: seen once, a few or many times, or a class if the clone is expanded.

abundance	v_gene	j_gene	d_gene	CDR3nt	CDR3aa
-	TRBV7-3	TRBJ2-2	TRBD1	TGTGCCAGCAGCTCAGGGACAGTTATAAACACCGGGGAGCTGTTTTTT	CASSSGTVINTGELFF
-	TRBV10-2	TRBJ2-7	-	TGCGCCAGCAGTGTACAGGGTGGTCACGAGCAGTACTTC	CASSVQGGHEQYF
-	TRBV19	TRBJ1-5	TRBD1	TGTGCCAGTAGTATGAGAGCATCAGGGGGGCCCCAGCATTTT	CASSMRASGGPQHF
-	TRBV24-1	TRBJ1-4	TRBD1	TGTGCCACCAGTGACCCCGGACAGGTTCTGTCAACTAATGAAAAACTGTTTTTT	CATSDPGQVLSTNEKLFF
-	TRBV6-5	TRBJ2-3	-	TGTGCCAGCACCCCGGGATACACAGATACGCAGTATTTT	CASTPGYTDTQYF
-	TRBV5-1	TRBJ2-7	-	TGCGCCAGCAGCTTGGGGCTAGTCGGCGGGGAGCAGTACTTC	CASSLGLVGGEQYF
-	TRBV5-1	TRBJ1-2	TRBD1	TGCGCCAGCAGCTTGGACGACAGGGAAGGCTACACCTTC	CASSLDDREGYTF
-	TRBV6-5	TRBJ1-3	TRBD1	TGTGCCAGCAGTTACTCGCAGGGGGACAGCCCAAACACCATATATTTT	CASSYSQGDSPNTIYF
-	TRBV6-5	TRBJ1-1	-	TGTGCCAGCAGTTACTCGGGGCCCCGGAACACTGAAGCTTTCTTT	CASSYSGPRNTEAFF
few	TRBV2	TRBJ1-2	-	TGTGCCAGCAGTGAGACAGGTGTGAGGCGTACCTATGGCTACACCTTC	CASSETGVRRTYGYTF
-	TRBV12-3/TRBV12-4	TRBJ1-5	-	TGTGCCAGCAGCATGGGAGGCAATCAGCCCCAGCATTTT	CASSMGGNQPQHF
once	TRBV7-9	TRBJ1-3	-	TGTGCCAGCAGCTTAGGAAGTGGGAGACTCCAGGGGTCCGGAAACACCATATATTTT	CASSLGSGRLQGSGNTIYF
-	TRBV3-1/TRBV3-2	TRBJ2-1	-	TGTGCCAGCACCCGTTCCGGAGTGAGCTCCTACAATGAGCAGTTCTTC	CASTRSGVSSYNEQFF
-	TRBV6-5	TRBJ1-1	-	TGTGCCAGCAGTTTCGCCGGTCGGAGGGTCACTGAAGCTTTCTTT	CASSFAGRRVTEAFF
-	TRBV5-1	TRBJ2-7	TRBD1	TGCGCCAGCAGCGACAGGGTTTCCTACGAGCAGTACTTC	CASSDRVSYEQYF
-	TRBV27	TRBJ1-1	-	TGTGCCAGCAGTTCAAGGACGGGGGGGACTGAAGCTTTCTTT	CASSSRTGGTEAFF
-	TRBV4-1	TRBJ1-5	-	TGCGCCAGCAGCCTGGGACTTGGAGGTCAGCCCCAGCATTTT	CASSLGLGGQPQHF
once	TRBV6-5	TRBJ1-5	-	TGTGCCAGCGGGGGACTTCCTAGATTCAATCAGCCCCAGCATTTT	CASGGLPRFNQPQHF
-	TRBV7-2	TRBJ2-3	TRBD1	TGTGCCAGCAGCGTACAGGGGGGCTTTTGGGGAGATACGCAGTATTTT	CASSVQGGFWGDTQYF
-	TRBV27	TRBJ1-6	-	TGTGCCAGCAGTTCGAGCTCCTATAATTCACCCCTCCACTTT	CASSSSSYNSPLHF
-	TRBV2	TRBJ1-1	TRBD1	TGTGCCAGCAGTGAACAGGGGGTGACCACTGAAGCTTTCTTT	CASSEQGVTTEAFF
-	TRBV7-9	TRBJ2-7	-	TGTGCCAGCAGCTTACTGCAGGGAAGCTACGAGCAGTACTTC	CASSLLQGSYEQYF
-	TRBV19	TRBJ1-1	TRBD1	TGTGCCAGTAGTATTCAGGGGGATTATTTCACCAACACTGAAGCTTTCTTT	CASSIQGDYFTNTEAFF
-	TRBV5-1	TRBJ1-5	-	TGCGCCAGCAGGGTGGACAGAGCAGATCAGCCCCAGCATTTT	CASRVDRADQPQHF
-	TRBV7-9	TRBJ2-4	-	TGTGCCAGCAGCTTAGCGTCATCTGGCGGCACTCAGTACTTC	CASSLASSGGTQYF
few	TRBV5-1	TRBJ2-1	TRBD2	TGCGCCAGCAGCTTGTGGGAGGGCCAACCCGAGCAGTTCTTC	CASSLWEGQPEQFF
-	TRBV20-1	TRBJ2-3	TRBD2	TGCAGTGCTAGTTACCCTCGGGGGGGCACAGATACGCAGTATTTT	CSASYPRGGTDTQYF
few	TRBV6-5	TRBJ1-5	-	TGTGCCAGCCTCACCGACACTAGGAGCAATCAGCCCCAGCATTTT	CASLTDTRSNQPQHF
few	TRBV5-4	TRBJ2-7	-	TGTGCCAGCAGCTTTTGGGCAGGATCTCGCGAGCAGTACTTC	CASSFWAGSREQYF
-	TRBV19	TRBJ2-3	TRBD2	TGTGCCAGTGGCGGAGGGCGGGGGGGCACAGATACGCAGTATTTT	CASGGGRGGTDTQYF
-	TRBV7-9	TRBJ2-6	-	TGTGCCAGCAGCACCCCTACGTTAGCCAACGTCCTGACTTTC	CASSTPTLANVLTF
-	TRBV12-3/TRBV12-4	TRBJ1-2	TRBD1	TGTGCCAGCAGTCGGGACAGGGGGTTTGGCTACACCTTC	CASSRDRGFGYTF
-	TRBV5-5	TRBJ1-2	TRBD1	TGTGCCAGCAGTTCAGACAGGGGGGGTGGCTACACCTTC	CASSSDRGGGYTF
-	TRBV29-1	TRBJ1-3	-	TGCAGCGTGCGAGGTGGAAACACCATATATTTT	CSVRGGNTIYF
-	TRBV9	TRBJ2-7	-	TGTGCCAGCAGCCCCAGCGCAGCCGACGAGCAGTACTTC	CASSPSAADEQYF
-	TRBV2	TRBJ1-5	-	TGTGCCAGCAGTAACAGGGGCAATCAGCCCCAGCATTTT	CASSNRGNQPQHF
few	TRBV7-3	TRBJ2-5	-	TGTGCCAGCAGCTTAAATGGGGGGGCCCTTTACCAAGAGACCCAGTACTTC	CASSLNGGALYQETQYF
-	TRBV27	TRBJ2-3	TRBD2	TGTGCCAGCAGTTTCAGGCGTCGGGGGGGCATGAGAGATACGCAGTATTTT	CASSFRRRGGMRDTQYF
-	TRBV2	TRBJ1-5	-	TGTGCCAGCAGTGACAGGGTAAGAGATCAGCCCCAGCATTTT	CASSDRVRDQPQHF
-	TRBV6-2/TRBV6-3	TRBJ1-4	TRBD1	TGTGCCAGCAGTTGGGACAGACGCACGAAGAATGAAAAACTGTTTTTT	CASSWDRRTKNEKLFF
-	TRBV7-2	TRBJ2-4	TRBD2	TGTGCCAGCAGCTTACGGGAGGGAGGGGGAAACATTCAGTACTTC	CASSLREGGGNIQYF
-	TRBV7-3	TRBJ1-2	-	TGTGCCAGCAGCCCTACAGGGATCGATGGCTACACCTTC	CASSPTGIDGYTF
-	TRBV5-1	TRBJ2-7	TRBD1	TGCGCCAGCAGCTTGGAACAGGGGGCTACCTACGAGCAGTACTTC	CASSLEQGATYEQYF
-	TRBV27	TRBJ2-7	TRBD1	TGTGCCAGCAGTCCCGGGCAGGGGGCCTACGAGCAGTACTTC	CASSPGQGAYEQYF
once	TRBV4-2	TRBJ2-3	-	TGTGCCAGCAGCCAAGAAGGGCCCCCAACAGGAATGGATACGCAGTATTTT	CASSQEGPPTGMDTQYF
-	TRBV3-1/TRBV3-2	TRBJ1-6	-	TGTGCCAGCAGCCCACAGGGCATGTATAATTCACCCCTCCACTTT	CASSPQGMYNSPLHF
once	TRBV2	TRBJ1-4	-	TGTGCCAGCAGTGCGGAGACGGGGAGGAGTGAAAAACTGTTTTTT	CASSAETGRSEKLFF
-	TRBV5-4	TRBJ2-5	TRBD2	TGTGCCAGCAGCCAAACCGGGACTAGCGGGAGGACCCAGTACTTC	CASSQTGTSGRTQYF
-	TRBV3-1/TRBV3-2	TRBJ2-7	TRBD1	TGTGCCAGCAGCCCATTACGGACAGGGAGCAACGAGCAGTACTTC	CASSPLRTGSNEQYF